The present T cell receptor (beta chain) was sequenced within a study of shared clonotypes between healthy human individuals (dated by TCRdb to the early 2020s). At the level of the whole study: The cohort comprised a couple of women and a few men aged 18 to 49 years. To increase sequencing depth and limit assay-specific biases, TCR repertoire library preparation and sequencing were carried out by different laboratories using diverse techniques. The study deeply sequenced blood TCR repertoires of about 5 healthy adults to estimate repertoire size and the extent of clonotype sharing between individuals. Per donor, three plates each were used for CD4 naive and CD4 memory, two for CD8 naive, and one for CD8 memory. Each donor's leukapheresis produced roughly between roughly 0.85 and 9.5 billion PBMCs. On the study overall, not on this receptor specifically: Compared with non-shared clonotypes, the clonotypes found in all four sorted-subset donors had higher generation probabilities. Pairwise subsampling led to the expectation that sequencing depth would affect the degree of clonotype sharing among donors. Rarefaction of sorted-subset datasets indicated incomplete sequencing despite the large sequencing depth. About 5% of naive CD4, 3.5% of naive CD8, 2.3% of memory CD4, and 0.35% to 0.4% of memory CD8 clonotypes were shared across several donors. Sampling was restricted to blood, and TCR repertoires in tissue are likely to differ from TCR repertoires in blood. Naive subsets generally had larger estimated clonotype richness than memory subsets. The genetic and exposure-history diversity represented was limited by the small number of donors.

The donors were healthy, HIV-negative adults who had no recently reported acute infections or vaccinations. All donors were Caucasian adults living in Nashville, Tennessee, USA. CD4+ T cells were enriched through magnetic negative selection, after which naive cells were positively selected on CD45RA and the remaining negative fraction served as the memory subset. Blood was collected by leukapheresis, and PBMCs were isolated by Ficoll-Histopaque density gradient centrifugation and then cryopreserved in liquid nitrogen vapor phase. Purity and quantity of every magnetically sorted T cell population were checked by analytical flow cytometry. Each sorted fraction had its genomic DNA isolated and then quantified by UV absorbance on a Nanodrop 2000c. Using the deep immunoSEQ assay, multiplex PCR amplified TCR CDR3 regions from genomic DNA. Extracted genomic DNA from each cell subset was distributed evenly across all wells of several immunoSEQ 96-well plates, and each plate was treated as a replicate. Each replicate PCR for sorted subsets received about 0.2 ug genomic DNA, equal to roughly 29,000 T cell genomes. The purified libraries were quantified using a Qubit 3.0 fluorometer, sized with a Bioanalyzer 2100, and then quantified again using the KAPA Library Quantification kit. Each immunoSEQ 96-well plate was sequenced on its own single-read 150-cycle Illumina NextSeq 550 flow cell. As for the authors' bioinformatics: Because the immunoSEQ output included only junctional sequences and no quality scores, the filtering could not be the same as the filtering used for full-length reads. Sequences were annotated with PyIR, a Python wrapper for IgBLAST v1.9, using IMGT germline references to assign V/J genes and CDR3. Any read was removed if the V/J assignment was weak (E-value above 1e-6), the CDR3 was missing, or the read contained stop codons, out-of-frame junctions, or ambiguous translated residues. V3J clonotypes were defined as sequences sharing an identical inferred V gene, J gene, and CDR3 amino acid sequence. To compute the percentage overlap between repertoires, the number of shared unique clonotypes was divided by the size of the smaller repertoire. Three approaches were used to assess repertoire richness: RTK rarefaction, the Chao1 estimator, and Recon v2.1 estimates of unobserved clonotypes. For all TCRbeta clonotypes obtained by the gDNA method from a handful of donors, generation probabilities were computed with OLGA. The source is immuneACCESS, and TCRdb retained only in-frame sequences with V and J called. Part of the clones is not carried over; for the studies checked, unresolved V genes explain less than half of this, and the remainder is unexplained. V, J and clone size were drawn from that table, and D and trimming were deduced from the DNA. Counted in this sample were around 700,000 clones; around 72% of them appeared once. 1.5% to 2% of the sample is taken by the ten largest.

As regards this clone: Its antigen is still unknown. No much larger clone is present one base from it, and per-base qualities are unavailable.

The specimen sequenced was memory CD4+ T cells sorted from blood. In light of the paper, this sample's cell subset or site label describes: CD45RA-negative fraction. The receptor comes from a woman aged 25-40 years in good health.

The DNA is as follows: TGTGCCAGCAGCCAAAAAGCGGGCCCCAATGAGCAGTTCTTC. This gives the protein CASSQKAGPNEQFF. The sequence is built from TRBV27 and TRBJ2-1; TRBD2 is a weak D gene call, 6 bases matching. Its CDR3 holds 14 amino acids, cysteine through phenylalanine. CDR3 DNA only is kept here, 42 bases in frame from base 1. The V end loses 6 bases and the J end loses 6 bases, and a stretch of 15 bases separates them. The germline V gene (reference sequence) supplies CDR1 MNHEY and CDR2 SMNVEV.